Listed below are T cell receptor beta chains from one sample, sequenced in a study of blood T cell repertoires in COVID-19. Some clones are missing from TCRdb's copy, which holds only in-frame ones; the method was immunoSEQ multiplex PCR. Of approximately 150,000 clones listed, around 82% are singletons. The source material was peripheral blood. The receptors were sampled from a woman over 75 with acute or convalescent COVID-19. The CDR3 runs from the conserved cysteine through the conserved F or W. D genes are given only for firm matches. Size tells how often a clone was seen (once, few, many) or the class of an expanded clone, and some rows leave it out.

J gene: TRBJ2-1; clone size: once; D gene: TRBD1; V gene: TRBV18; CDR3 DNA: TGTGCCAGCTCGACCAAGCCGACAGGGGGTTCCTACAATGAGCAGTTCTTC; CDR3 protein: CASSTKPTGGSYNEQFF
J gene: TRBJ1-2; clone size: .; D gene: .; V gene: TRBV5-1; CDR3 DNA: TGCGCCAGCAGCTTGGCGGGCAGGGAAGTCCATGGCTACACCTTC; CDR3 protein: CASSLAGREVHGYTF
J gene: TRBJ1-3; clone size: .; D gene: .; V gene: TRBV19; CDR3 DNA: TGTGCCAGTAGCCCTGGGGGGACCATATATTTT; CDR3 protein: CASSPGGTIYF
J gene: TRBJ2-7; clone size: .; D gene: .; V gene: TRBV9; CDR3 DNA: TGTGCCAGCAGCGTAGGGACAGCCGCTTACGAGCAGTACTTC; CDR3 protein: CASSVGTAAYEQYF
J gene: TRBJ1-2; clone size: .; D gene: .; V gene: TRBV30; CDR3 DNA: TGTGCCTGGCGGGCGGGCCCCTATGGCTACACCTTC; CDR3 protein: CAWRAGPYGYTF
J gene: TRBJ2-5; clone size: .; D gene: TRBD1; V gene: TRBV19; CDR3 DNA: TGTGCCAGTAGTATTCAGGGGGCGGGGGAGACCCAGTACTTC; CDR3 protein: CASSIQGAGETQYF
J gene: TRBJ2-7; clone size: few; D gene: .; V gene: TRBV6-5; CDR3 DNA: TGTGCCAGCATCCCCCGAGGGGGTGTCTACGAGCAGTACTTC; CDR3 protein: CASIPRGGVYEQYF
J gene: TRBJ1-1; clone size: .; D gene: TRBD1; V gene: TRBV7-9; CDR3 DNA: TGTGCCAGCAGAACCGGGACAGGGGAACTGAACACTGAAGCTTTCTTT; CDR3 protein: CASRTGTGELNTEAFF
J gene: TRBJ2-5; clone size: .; D gene: TRBD1; V gene: TRBV29-1; CDR3 DNA: TGCAGCGTAGATAGCCAGGGGGTGGAGACCCAGTACTTC; CDR3 protein: CSVDSQGVETQYF
J gene: TRBJ2-7; clone size: .; D gene: .; V gene: TRBV30; CDR3 DNA: TGTGCCTGGAGAACCCGGGAGTACGAGCAGTACTTC; CDR3 protein: CAWRTREYEQYF
J gene: TRBJ2-4; clone size: once; D gene: .; V gene: TRBV11-2; CDR3 DNA: TGTGCCAGCAGCTTAGATCAATTGCGGCCGAAGTACTTC; CDR3 protein: CASSLDQLRPKYF
J gene: TRBJ2-7; clone size: once; D gene: .; V gene: TRBV4-3; CDR3 DNA: TGCGCCAGCAGCCAAGATCGGGACTACGAGCAGTACTTC; CDR3 protein: CASSQDRDYEQYF
J gene: TRBJ2-1; clone size: .; D gene: TRBD2; V gene: TRBV7-2; CDR3 DNA: TGTGCCAGCAGCTTAGGGGGGTATGGCGGGGGGCCATACAGTGAGCAGTTCTTC; CDR3 protein: CASSLGGYGGGPYSEQFF
J gene: TRBJ2-3; clone size: .; D gene: .; V gene: TRBV7-2; CDR3 DNA: TGTGCCAGCAGCTTATTAGCGGACGCTAGCACAGATACGCAGTATTTT; CDR3 protein: CASSLLADASTDTQYF
J gene: TRBJ2-5; clone size: .; D gene: .; V gene: TRBV7-2; CDR3 DNA: TGTGCCAGCAGCTTAGGTCCACAAGAGACCCAGTACTTC; CDR3 protein: CASSLGPQETQYF
J gene: TRBJ1-1; clone size: .; D gene: TRBD1; V gene: TRBV30; CDR3 DNA: TGTGCCTGGGGGTACAGGGGGCGGCGAAATGCTTTCTTT; CDR3 protein: CAWGYRGRRNAFF
J gene: TRBJ1-3; clone size: .; D gene: TRBD1; V gene: TRBV9; CDR3 DNA: TGTGCCAGCAGCGCACCCGGGACAGGGGCTGGAAACACCATATATTTT; CDR3 protein: CASSAPGTGAGNTIYF
J gene: TRBJ1-5; clone size: few; D gene: .; V gene: TRBV12-2; CDR3 DNA: TGTGCAAGTCGCCTCGGACAGGGAGATCAGCCCCAGCATTTT; CDR3 protein: CASRLGQGDQPQHF
J gene: TRBJ2-7; clone size: .; D gene: TRBD1; V gene: TRBV18; CDR3 DNA: TGTGCCAGCTCAGATTACCGGGACAGGGGTTACGAGCAGTACTTC; CDR3 protein: CASSDYRDRGYEQYF
J gene: TRBJ1-1; clone size: .; D gene: TRBD1; V gene: TRBV6-5; CDR3 DNA: TGTGCCAGCAGTAGCGAGGGGGCAGGCCTTGAAGCTTTCTTT; CDR3 protein: CASSSEGAGLEAFF
J gene: TRBJ2-3; clone size: .; D gene: .; V gene: TRBV4-1; CDR3 DNA: TGCGCCAGCAGCCCCGGAGAGGGGGAAGATACGCAGTATTTT; CDR3 protein: CASSPGEGEDTQYF
J gene: TRBJ2-6; clone size: once; D gene: .; V gene: TRBV19; CDR3 DNA: TGTGCCAGTAGTATTCTCACCGGCTCTGGGGCCAACGTCCTGACTTTC; CDR3 protein: CASSILTGSGANVLTF
J gene: TRBJ2-7; clone size: .; D gene: .; V gene: TRBV3-1/TRBV3-2; CDR3 DNA: TGTGCCAGCAGCAACCAGGGTGCTCATTTCTCCTACGAGCAGTACTTC; CDR3 protein: CASSNQGAHFSYEQYF
J gene: TRBJ2-2; clone size: .; D gene: .; V gene: TRBV7-8; CDR3 DNA: TGTGCCAGCAGCCCCGAAGACAGGGGAGGGACCGGGGAGCTGTTTTTT; CDR3 protein: CASSPEDRGGTGELFF
J gene: TRBJ1-5; clone size: .; D gene: .; V gene: TRBV6-5; CDR3 DNA: TGTGCCAGCCGAGGTGCGGGGAGGCTCAATCAGCCCCAGCATTTT; CDR3 protein: CASRGAGRLNQPQHF
J gene: TRBJ1-4; clone size: .; D gene: TRBD1; V gene: TRBV10-3; CDR3 DNA: TGTGCCATCAGTGATTCCGGGACAGGGGGTTCGAAAAATGAAAAACTGTTTTTT; CDR3 protein: CAISDSGTGGSKNEKLFF
J gene: TRBJ2-5; clone size: .; D gene: .; V gene: TRBV7-9; CDR3 DNA: TGTGCCAGCAGCGGGTCTAGGAAGACCCAGTACTTC; CDR3 protein: CASSGSRKTQYF
J gene: TRBJ1-5; clone size: .; D gene: .; V gene: TRBV12-3/TRBV12-4; CDR3 DNA: TGTGCCAGCAGCTATTCCGGCAATCAGCCCCAGCATTTT; CDR3 protein: CASSYSGNQPQHF
J gene: TRBJ2-3; clone size: .; D gene: TRBD2; V gene: TRBV4-3; CDR3 DNA: TGCGCCAGCAGCAGGGGACTAGCGGCAGATACGCAGTATTTT; CDR3 protein: CASSRGLAADTQYF
J gene: TRBJ1-5; clone size: .; D gene: .; V gene: TRBV24-1; CDR3 DNA: TGTGCCACCAGTGACCGGGTTGGTCAGCCCCAGCATTTT; CDR3 protein: CATSDRVGQPQHF
J gene: TRBJ2-7; clone size: .; D gene: TRBD1; V gene: TRBV27; CDR3 DNA: TGTGCCAGCTGGACAGGGAGAATCCCCTACGAGCAGTACTTC; CDR3 protein: CASWTGRIPYEQYF
J gene: TRBJ2-2; clone size: once; D gene: TRBD1; V gene: TRBV5-4; CDR3 DNA: TGTGCCAGCAGCTTTTCCAGGGGGCAGGTCGGGGAGCTGTTTTTT; CDR3 protein: CASSFSRGQVGELFF
J gene: TRBJ1-2; clone size: .; D gene: TRBD1; V gene: TRBV29-1; CDR3 DNA: TGCAGCGTTGATATTGCGTGGACAGGCTATGGCTACACCTTC; CDR3 protein: CSVDIAWTGYGYTF
J gene: TRBJ1-6; clone size: .; D gene: TRBD1; V gene: TRBV28; CDR3 DNA: TGTGCCAGCAGTTTATCAGGGACAGGTCGGTCACCCCTCCACTTT; CDR3 protein: CASSLSGTGRSPLHF
J gene: TRBJ1-3; clone size: .; D gene: .; V gene: TRBV6-6; CDR3 DNA: TGTGCCAGCACGGAGGGCGCTGGAAACACCATATATTTT; CDR3 protein: CASTEGAGNTIYF
J gene: TRBJ2-7; clone size: .; D gene: .; V gene: TRBV6-2/TRBV6-3; CDR3 DNA: TGTGCCAGCAGTTACGGGCAGCCATCAAGCTCCTACGAGCAGTACTTC; CDR3 protein: CASSYGQPSSSYEQYF
J gene: TRBJ2-2; clone size: .; D gene: TRBD1; V gene: TRBV7-9; CDR3 DNA: TGTGCCAGCAGCTTAGAGGCCGGACAGGGTGGCACCGGGGAGCTGTTTTTT; CDR3 protein: CASSLEAGQGGTGELFF
J gene: TRBJ2-7; clone size: .; D gene: TRBD1; V gene: TRBV9; CDR3 DNA: TGTGCCAGCAGCCCCTCGGGGACAGGGGTGCGAGAGCAGTACTTC; CDR3 protein: CASSPSGTGVREQYF
J gene: TRBJ2-7; clone size: .; D gene: .; V gene: TRBV7-8; CDR3 DNA: TGTGCCAGCAGCTTAGCCCGACCTCTACAGGGCAAGCAGTACTTC; CDR3 protein: CASSLARPLQGKQYF
J gene: TRBJ2-1; clone size: .; D gene: .; V gene: TRBV4-2; CDR3 DNA: TGTGCCAGCAGCCAAGTTCCTCTGGGGGGGCTCTACAATGAGCAGTTCTTC; CDR3 protein: CASSQVPLGGLYNEQFF
J gene: TRBJ1-1; clone size: .; D gene: .; V gene: TRBV7-2; CDR3 DNA: TGTGCCAGCAGCTGGACAATGAACACTGAAGCTTTCTTT; CDR3 protein: CASSWTMNTEAFF